The TCR beta chain under discussion was sequenced for a study of Ad26.COV2.S vaccination and SARS-CoV-2 variants. CDR1 is MDHEN, CDR2 SYDVKM, per germline. The CDR3 is 12 residues long. V was trimmed by 4 bases and J by 4 bases, leaving 7 bases between them. The protocol was immunoSEQ multiplex PCR, while the TCRdb copy is restricted to in-frame clones and leaves out a portion. This sample has under 150,000 clones, with 75% to 90% found just once. The table lists this clone with many counts. Sequences were derived from peripheral blood, sampled after recovery from COVID-19. The chain links TRBV28 to TRBJ1-1; D not certain. This sequence was found in a human donor who had recovered from COVID-19. The DNA of the CDR3 is TGTGCCAGCAGTTACCTCCCCACTGAAGCTTTCTTT. Translating gives CASSYLPTEAFF.